This T cell receptor (beta chain) was captured by sequencing in a study of graft-versus-host responses after intestinal transplantation. At the level of the study: Induction with anti-thymocyte globulin, then tacrolimus and steroids for roughly 3 years, was given to all recipients. Study-level findings and limits: The authors found GvH clones in recipient marrow, some appearing first in ileum or blood.

Profiled with immunoSEQ multiplex PCR; TCRdb holds only in-frame clones, not every one. The table lists 8,800 or so clones, 30% to 35% of them singletons. Plates contained about 200,000 CFSE-labeled responder cells and about 200,000 irradiated, violet-dye-labeled stimulator cells. Researchers sorted proliferating CFSE-low CD3+CD4+ and CD3+CD8+ responders once the reaction had finished. The CDR3 has 14 residues. Looked up from germline, CDR1 is SNHLY and CDR2 is FYNNEI. The V end lost 2 bases, the J end lost 8 bases, and 13 bases lay between the germline ends. J is TRBJ2-1 and V is TRBV2; D possibly corresponds to TRBD1 (6 bases). The specimen was alloreactive CD4+ T cells from a mixed lymphocyte reaction culture, collected before intestinal transplant. The subset was: CFSE-low proliferating T cells sorted from approximately 6-day pre-transplant mixed lymphocyte reaction (GvH or HvG direction). This sequence originates from a human patient who received an intestinal transplant. The CDR3, as DNA: TGTGCCAGCAGTGAATATGGGGGCCTCGATGAGCAGTTCTTC. Its protein is CASSEYGGLDEQFF.